These 10 T cell receptor beta chains came from one sample sequenced in a study of blood T cell repertoires in COVID-19. This table comes from immunoSEQ multiplex PCR, and its TCRdb copy is limited to in-frame clones, with some not included. The table has 60,000 or so clones, around 86% seen once. The sequenced sample consisted of peripheral blood. Receptors were obtained from a human donor in a cohort sampled during active COVID-19.

This sequence joins TRBV6-1 and TRBJ2-7, with a weak D call TRBD1 (6 bases). The CDR3 sequence is 16 residues long. V was cut by 3 bases and J by 7 bases, with 22 bases left in between. CDR1 MNHNS and CDR2 SASEGT come from the germline V gene. CDR3 coding DNA: TGTGCCAGCAGTGACGGGTCGGGCAGGGGACGGGGAGAGCAGTACTTC. Translating it yields CASSDGSGRGRGEQYF.

CDR3 sequence (DNA): TGTGCCAGCACAGGGCTACGGGACGAGCAGTACTTC. As protein: CASTGLRDEQYF. The chain couples TRBV6-5 to TRBJ2-7, with a possible D match to TRBD1 (5 bases). From germline, CDR1 is MNHEY and CDR2 SVGAGI. This CDR3 is built from 12 residues. V was trimmed by 7 bases and J by 5 bases, leaving 12 bases between them.

The chain links TRBV5-1 to TRBJ2-7; D uncertain. V was shortened by 6 bases and J by 0 bases, with 13 bases between the two germline ends. Germline V CDR1 and CDR2: SGHRS, YFSETQ. The CDR3 has 14 residues. The CDR3, as DNA: TGCGCCAGCACAGGTGGCCCCGGCTCCTACGAGCAGTACTTC. Encoded protein: CASTGGPGSYEQYF.

This clone occurred once. This chain links TRBV3-1 (or the pseudogene TRBV3-2) with TRBJ1-3; weak D call: TRBD1 (5 bases). The V end was cut by 3 bases, the J end by 2 bases, with 14 bases between. Germline lookup yields CDR1 LGHDT and CDR2 YNNKEL (reference sequence). The CDR3 is made up of 16 amino acids. CDR3 DNA: TGTGCCAGCAGCCATACTGTTTCGGGGGCTGGAAACACCATATATTTT. It translates to CASSHTVSGAGNTIYF.

This sequence joins TRBV5-1 and TRBJ2-1; 16 bases match TRBD2. CDR3 length equals 21 residues. In germline, CDR1 is SGHRS, CDR2 YFSETQ. J was trimmed by 0 bases and V by 5 bases; bases with no gene match: 14. The CDR3 region has the DNA TGCGCCAGCAGAGCCAGGGGCGCGGGACTAGCGGGGGGGATCTCCTACAATGAGCAGTTCTTC. As protein: CASRARGAGLAGGISYNEQFF. The whole variable domain, filled in from reference TRBV5-1 and TRBJ2-1, reads KAGVTQTPRYLIKTRGQQVTLSCSPISGHRSVSWYQQTPGQGLQFLFEYFSETQRNKGNFPGRFSGRQFSNSRSEMNVSTLELGDSALYLCASRARGAGLAGGISYNEQFFGPGTRLTVL.

The rearrangement links TRBV4-1 to TRBJ2-7; TRBD1 aligns across 8 bases. The V gene's germline CDR1 is MGHRA and CDR2 YSYEKL. This CDR3 contains 13 residues. The junction had 2 bases not matched to a gene; V was cut back by 4 bases and J by 3 bases. The CDR3 sequence is CASSLGQGYEQYV. The DNA for the CDR3 is TGCGCCAGCAGCCTCGGACAGGGCTACGAGCAGTACGTC.

This chain links TRBV5-1 with TRBJ1-2; D might be TRBD1 (5 bases). V was shortened by 3 bases and J by 4 bases, with 13 bases between the two germline ends. The CDR3 loop spans 14 amino acids. Germline CDR1 SGHRS, CDR2 YFSETQ. The DNA of the CDR3 is TGCGCCAGCAGCTCCAGGGTTAATTCCTATGGCTACACCTTC. This sequence encodes CASSSRVNSYGYTF.

This chain uses TRBV6-5 with TRBJ1-6; no firm D call. In germline, CDR1 is MNHEY, CDR2 SVGAGI. This CDR3 is built from 12 residues. Trimming took 2 bases from V and 14 from J, leaving 10 bases between them. CDR3 sequence reads: CASSYREMALHF. For the CDR3, the DNA is TGTGCCAGCAGTTACAGGGAGATGGCCCTCCACTTT.

This rearrangement joins TRBV11-2 to TRBJ1-2; D not resolved. CDR1 is SGHAT and CDR2 is FQNNGV in the germline V gene. This CDR3 is 13 amino acids long. Trimming removed 5 bases from V and 5 bases from J, with 12 bases in between. CDR3 in DNA: TGTGCCAGCAGCCTGGGGAGTTCGTATGGCTACACCTTC. As protein: CASSLGSSYGYTF.

This clone occurred a few times. The CDR3 bases are TGTGCCAGTCTCGGGGGGCGGAACGGGGAGCTGTTTTTT. Its translation is CASLGGRNGELFF. The rearrangement joins TRBV19 to TRBJ2-2; weak D call: TRBD2 (7 bases). The CDR3 runs 13 residues. The germline V and J ends were trimmed by 8 bases and 7 bases, with 14 bases remaining between them. Germline-derived CDR1 and CDR2 are LNHDA and SQIVND (reference sequence).